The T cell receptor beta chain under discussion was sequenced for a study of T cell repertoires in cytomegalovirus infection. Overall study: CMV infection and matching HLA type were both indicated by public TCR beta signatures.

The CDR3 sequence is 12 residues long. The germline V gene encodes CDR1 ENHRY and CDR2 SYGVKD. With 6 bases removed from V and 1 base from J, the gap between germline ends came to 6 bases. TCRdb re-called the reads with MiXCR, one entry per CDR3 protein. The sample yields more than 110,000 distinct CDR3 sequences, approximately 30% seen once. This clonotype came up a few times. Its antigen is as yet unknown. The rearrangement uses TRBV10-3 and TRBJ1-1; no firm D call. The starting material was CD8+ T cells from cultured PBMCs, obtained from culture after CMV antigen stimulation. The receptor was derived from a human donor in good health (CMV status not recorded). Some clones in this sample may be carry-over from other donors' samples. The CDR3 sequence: CAISQGNTEAFF. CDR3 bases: TGTGCCATCAGCCAAGGGAACACTGAAGCTTTCTTT.